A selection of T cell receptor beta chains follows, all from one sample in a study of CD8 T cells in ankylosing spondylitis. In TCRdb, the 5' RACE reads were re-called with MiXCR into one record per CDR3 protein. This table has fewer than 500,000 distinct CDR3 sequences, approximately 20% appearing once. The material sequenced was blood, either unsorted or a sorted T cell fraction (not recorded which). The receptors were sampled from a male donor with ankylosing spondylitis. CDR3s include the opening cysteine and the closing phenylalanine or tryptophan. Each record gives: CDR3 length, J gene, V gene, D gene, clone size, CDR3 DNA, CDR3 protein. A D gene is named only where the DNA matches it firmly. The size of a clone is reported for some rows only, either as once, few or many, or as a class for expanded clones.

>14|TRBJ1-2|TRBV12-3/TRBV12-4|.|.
TGTGCCAGCAGCAGACGGAATCTTAACTATGGCTACACCTTC
CASSRRNLNYGYTF
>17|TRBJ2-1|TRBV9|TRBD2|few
TGTGCCAGCAGCGCCCATCTACTAGCGGGAGGAGATAATGAGCAGTTCTTC
CASSAHLLAGGDNEQFF
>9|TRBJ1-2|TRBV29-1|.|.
TGCAGCGTCCGACAAGGCTACACCTTC
CSVRQGYTF
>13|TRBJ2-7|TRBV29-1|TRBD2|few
TGCAGCGTTGAGGGACTAGCGGACTACGAGCAGTACTTC
CSVEGLADYEQYF
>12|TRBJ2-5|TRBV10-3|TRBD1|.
TGTGCCATCAGGGGGACAGAAGAGACCCAGTACTTC
CAIRGTEETQYF
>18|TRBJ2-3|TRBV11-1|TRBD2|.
TGTGCCAGCAGCTTAGAGGGACTAGCGGGAGGAATCTTAGATACGCAGTATTTT
CASSLEGLAGGILDTQYF
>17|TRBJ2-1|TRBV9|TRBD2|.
TGTGCCAGCAGCGTAGCTGGGTCGGGAGGGGGATACAATGAGCAGTTCTTC
CASSVAGSGGGYNEQFF
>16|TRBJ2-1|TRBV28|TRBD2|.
TGTGCCAGCAGCAGGACTAGCGGGAGGGCACGGAATGAGCAGTTCTTC
CASSRTSGRARNEQFF
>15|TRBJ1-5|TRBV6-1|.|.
TGTGCCAGCAGTGCGAGCCCGATTAGCAATCAGCCCCAGCATTTT
CASSASPISNQPQHF
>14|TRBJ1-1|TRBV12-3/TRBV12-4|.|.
TGTGCCAGCAGCCGGAGGCGCATGAACACTGAAGCTTTCTTT
CASSRRRMNTEAFF
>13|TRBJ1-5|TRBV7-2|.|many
TGTGCCAGCAGCTTTGCGCCCAATCAGCCCCAGCATTTT
CASSFAPNQPQHF
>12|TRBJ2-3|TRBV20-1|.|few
TGCAGTGCTGCCCTTGTGGCAGATACGCAGTATTTT
CSAALVADTQYF
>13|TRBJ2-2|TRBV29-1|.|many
TGCAGCGTTGAAGATCTCGGGGTCGGGGAGCTGTTTTTT
CSVEDLGVGELFF
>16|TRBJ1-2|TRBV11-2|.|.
TGTGCCAGCAGCCCACTGAATGGCCCAGCGAACTATGGCTACACCTTC
CASSPLNGPANYGYTF
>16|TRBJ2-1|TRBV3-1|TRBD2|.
TGTGCCAGCAGCCAGGGACTAGCGGGCACCTACAATGAGCAGTTCTTC
CASSQGLAGTYNEQFF
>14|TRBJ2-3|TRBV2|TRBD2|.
TGTGCCAGCAATCGACTAGCGGGCACAGATACGCAGTATTTT
CASNRLAGTDTQYF
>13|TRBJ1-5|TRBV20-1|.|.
TGCAGTGCTGAACAGTATAGCAATCAGCCCCAGCATTTT
CSAEQYSNQPQHF
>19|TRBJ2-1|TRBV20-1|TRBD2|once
TGCAGTGCTGGCAAGCCGGGACTAGCGGGAGGGTCCCATAGCAATGAGCAGTTCTTC
CSAGKPGLAGGSHSNEQFF
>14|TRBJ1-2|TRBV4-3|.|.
TGCGCCAGCAGCCAGCTTACAGGCGGCCTTGGCTACACCTTC
CASSQLTGGLGYTF